These T cell receptor beta chains were read from a single sample in a study of pediatric ulcerative colitis. The method was immunoSEQ multiplex PCR; TCRdb's version includes in-frame clones alone and lacks a portion of them. Among about 36,000 clones listed, roughly 83% were seen once. The sequenced sample consisted of blood. The receptors here all came from a girl aged 10 to 17 with moderate ulcerative colitis. CDR3s include the opening cysteine and the closing phenylalanine or tryptophan. D genes are given only for firm matches. The size field is filled for only some rows; it gives once, few, many or a size class.

d_gene	v_gene	j_gene	abundance	CDR3nt	CDR3aa
.	TRBV4-1	TRBJ2-3	.	TGCGCCAGCAGCCAATACCAGGGGTCGCTTCGGGATACGCAGTATTTT	CASSQYQGSLRDTQYF
.	TRBV29-1	TRBJ2-3	.	TGCAGCGTTTTTCGGCAGGTCGCAGATACGCAGTATTTT	CSVFRQVADTQYF
TRBD1	TRBV7-9	TRBJ1-1	.	TGTGCCAGCAGCTTAGGACAGGGGAGAAGTGAAGCTTTCTTT	CASSLGQGRSEAFF
.	TRBV13	TRBJ1-2	few	TGTGCCAGCAGCTTAGGACAGCAAAACTATGGCTACACCTTC	CASSLGQQNYGYTF
.	TRBV5-8	TRBJ1-2	.	TGTGCCAGCAGCTTAGGGGGAAATAACTATGGCTACACCTTC	CASSLGGNNYGYTF
.	TRBV6-5	TRBJ1-2	.	TGTGCCAGCACCCCGACAGCTGACTATGGCTACACCTTC	CASTPTADYGYTF
TRBD1	TRBV19	TRBJ1-3	.	TGTGCCAGTAGGGGGACAGGGGATGGAAACACCATATATTTT	CASRGTGDGNTIYF
TRBD1	TRBV9	TRBJ1-5	few	TGTGCCAGCAGTGTATCTACAGGGGCAGGTCAGCCCCAGCATTTT	CASSVSTGAGQPQHF
TRBD1	TRBV11-2	TRBJ2-5	.	TGTGCCAGCAGCTTAGATCTCTCGAGACAGGGAAAGTTCGTGGAAGAGACCCAGTACTTC	CASSLDLSRQGKFVEETQYF
TRBD2	TRBV5-4	TRBJ2-5	.	TGTGCCAGCAGCTCTACTAGCGGCCAACAAGAGACCCAGTACTTC	CASSSTSGQQETQYF
.	TRBV28	TRBJ1-3	.	TGTGCCAGCTCTCGGGGCGCGGTCGCCCCATCTGGAAACACCATATATTTT	CASSRGAVAPSGNTIYF
.	TRBV18	TRBJ2-1	.	TGTGCCAGCTCACCCCGACGCCAAGGTCACGGGGGAGGAGGTGAGCAGTTCTTC	CASSPRRQGHGGGGEQFF
.	TRBV4-1	TRBJ2-6	once	TGCGCCAGCAGCCAAGTGCAGCTCTCTGGGGCCAACGTCCTGACTTTC	CASSQVQLSGANVLTF
.	TRBV4-1	TRBJ2-7	.	TGCGCCAGCAGCCAAGGGACCCTTCGAGCGTTTCCGATCTACGAGCAGTACTTC	CASSQGTLRAFPIYEQYF
TRBD1	TRBV27	TRBJ2-7	.	TGTGCCAGCAGTCTCTTGACAGGGGGGAAGGAGCAGTACTTC	CASSLLTGGKEQYF
TRBD1	TRBV6-1	TRBJ1-1	.	TGTGCCGGCCGGGACAGGGTGAACACTGAAGCTTTCTTT	CAGRDRVNTEAFF
.	TRBV19	TRBJ1-2	.	TGTGCCAGTAGTCGACGTCCGGGTTCTAACTATGGCTACACCTTC	CASSRRPGSNYGYTF
.	TRBV6-6	TRBJ2-7	.	TGTGCCAGCAGTTACGGCCCCCAGCAGTACTTC	CASSYGPQQYF
TRBD2	TRBV30	TRBJ2-3	.	TGTGCCTGGAGAGACTCTGACGGGAGGGCCAAAGATACGCAGTATTTT	CAWRDSDGRAKDTQYF
.	TRBV2	TRBJ2-5	.	TGTGCCAGCAGTACCGGGCCCCCTGGGACCCAGTACTTC	CASSTGPPGTQYF
.	TRBV10-2	TRBJ2-7	.	TGCGCCAGCGGATCGACAGCCAATACCCCCTACGAGCAGTACTTC	CASGSTANTPYEQYF
TRBD2	TRBV4-1	TRBJ2-7	few	TGCGCCAGCAGCCAAGAAAAGGGGACTAGCGACTCCTACGAGCAGTACTTC	CASSQEKGTSDSYEQYF
.	TRBV27	TRBJ1-2	few	TGTGCCAGCAGTTCGAACAATGGTGGCTACACCTTC	CASSSNNGGYTF
.	TRBV7-9	TRBJ2-7	.	TGTGCCAGCAGCTCACAGGAGACCTACGAGCAGTACTTC	CASSSQETYEQYF
TRBD1	TRBV6-1	TRBJ2-7	once	TGTGCCAGCAGAGGTGGACAGGGGGCCACCTACGAGCAGTACTTC	CASRGGQGATYEQYF
TRBD1	TRBV18	TRBJ1-4	.	TGTGCCAGCTCACTCGGGACAGCCGAAAAACTGTTTTTT	CASSLGTAEKLFF
TRBD2	TRBV2	TRBJ2-3	once	TGTGCCAGCAGTTCCTATAGCGGGGGAAGCACAGATACGCAGTATTTT	CASSSYSGGSTDTQYF
.	TRBV25-1	TRBJ1-6	.	TGTGCCAGCAGTGAATCCGGAGGGACACCTAATTCACCCCTCCACTTT	CASSESGGTPNSPLHF
.	TRBV29-1	TRBJ2-2	.	TGCAGCGTTGAAGATCCTAGGACCGGGGAGCTGTTTTTT	CSVEDPRTGELFF
TRBD1	TRBV28	TRBJ2-2	.	TGTGCCAGCAGTGGTACAGGGGTGATCGGGGAGCTGTTTTTT	CASSGTGVIGELFF
.	TRBV9	TRBJ2-2	.	TGTGCCAGCACCGGTGGCCTGAACACCGGGGAGCTGTTTTTT	CASTGGLNTGELFF
TRBD1	TRBV2	TRBJ1-2	.	TGTGCCAGCAGTGAACAGGGGGCTAACTATGGCTACACCTTC	CASSEQGANYGYTF
TRBD2	TRBV15	TRBJ2-5	.	TGTGCCACCAGCAGAGGGGCGGGAGGACCTAAAGAGACCCAGTACTTC	CATSRGAGGPKETQYF
.	TRBV6-1	TRBJ1-4	.	TGTGCCAGCAGTGATCTCAGTTATATGAGGGAAAAACTGTTTTTT	CASSDLSYMREKLFF
.	TRBV30	TRBJ2-7	.	TGTGCCTGGCCTTTCGACGGACACTTCCTACGAGCAGACTTC	CAWPFDGHFLRADF
.	TRBV7-3	TRBJ1-6	.	TGTGCCAGCAGCGCCCACAGGGACTCACCCCTCCACTTT	CASSAHRDSPLHF
TRBD2	TRBV5-1	TRBJ2-7	.	TGCGCCAGCAGCTTGGCGGGACTAGCGGGAGCCTACGAGCAGTACTTC	CASSLAGLAGAYEQYF
.	TRBV30	TRBJ2-7	.	TGTGCCTGGAGTACAGGATTGGGGGCCGGGTACGAGCAGTACTTC	CAWSTGLGAGYEQYF
TRBD1	TRBV5-6	TRBJ1-2	.	TGTGCCAGCAGCCGGCCTGACAGGGCGTTTGAGGGCTACACCTTC	CASSRPDRAFEGYTF
.	TRBV29-1	TRBJ1-5	few	TGCAGCGTTGAAGTGAGGAGCAATCAGCCCCAGCATTTT	CSVEVRSNQPQHF
.	TRBV7-6	TRBJ1-4	.	TGTGCCAGCAGCTTATCGGGCAGGCTTTCAACTAATGAAAAACTGTTTTTT	CASSLSGRLSTNEKLFF
TRBD2	TRBV13	TRBJ2-3	.	TGTGCCAGCAGCTCTCCGGAGGGTAGCGGGGTAACGCAGTATTTT	CASSSPEGSGVTQYF
TRBD1	TRBV29-1	TRBJ1-1	.	TGCAGCGTTAGATTCGCCCGGGACAGGGATGAAGCTTTCTTT	CSVRFARDRDEAFF
.	TRBV7-9	TRBJ1-1	.	TGTGCCAGCAGCTTAGGATTGGCAGCGAGTTCAGCTTTCTTT	CASSLGLAASSAFF
.	TRBV7-2	TRBJ1-2	.	TGTGCCAGCAGCGAAGACCTATCGTTCGGCTATGGCTACACCTTC	CASSEDLSFGYGYTF
.	TRBV15	TRBJ1-3	.	TGTGCCACCAGCAGAGGAGGCCCGGCTTGGAACACCATATATTTT	CATSRGGPAWNTIYF
.	TRBV7-2	TRBJ2-1	.	TGTGCCAGCAGCTCACGACTGGTATCCAATGAGCAGTTCTTC	CASSSRLVSNEQFF
TRBD2	TRBV28	TRBJ2-2	.	TGTGCCTCCCGAATAGCGGGAGGAGCGAACACCGGGGAGCTGTTTTTT	CASRIAGGANTGELFF
TRBD2	TRBV19	TRBJ2-3	once	TGTGCCATCGCTAGCGGGCCGAGGAACGCAGATACGCAGTATTTT	CAIASGPRNADTQYF
TRBD2	TRBV25-1	TRBJ2-1	.	TGTGCCAGCAGTGAATCCCTCCTAGCGGGGTACTCCTACAATGAGCAGTTCTTC	CASSESLLAGYSYNEQFF
TRBD1	TRBV19	TRBJ1-2	few	TGTGCCAGTACTTTACAGGGGGCACTTAACTATGGCTACACCTTC	CASTLQGALNYGYTF
TRBD2	TRBV2	TRBJ2-1	.	TGTGCCAGCTCTAGCGGGGGGGGCTACAATGAGCAGTTCTTC	CASSSGGGYNEQFF
TRBD2	TRBV4-3	TRBJ2-6	.	TGCGCCAGCAGCCAAGAAGGGGTAGCGGGGAGGACTGGGGCCAACGTCCTGACTTTC	CASSQEGVAGRTGANVLTF
TRBD2	TRBV7-2	TRBJ2-7	.	TGTGCCAGCAGCCACACTAGCGCAGCCTACGAGCAGTACTTC	CASSHTSAAYEQYF
.	TRBV19	TRBJ2-5	once	TGTGCCAGTAGTACGACACAGGGACAAGAGACCCAGTACTTC	CASSTTQGQETQYF
.	TRBV2	TRBJ2-7	.	TGTGCCAGCATCTCCTCCTACGAGCAGTACTTC	CASISSYEQYF
TRBD1	TRBV5-8	TRBJ2-7	.	TGTGCCAGCAGCCAAGACGGGACAGGTTTGGACGAGCAGTACTTC	CASSQDGTGLDEQYF
.	TRBV5-6	TRBJ1-1	.	TGTGCCAGCAGCCCCGGGCGGACAGACGTAGCTGAAGCTTTCTTT	CASSPGRTDVAEAFF